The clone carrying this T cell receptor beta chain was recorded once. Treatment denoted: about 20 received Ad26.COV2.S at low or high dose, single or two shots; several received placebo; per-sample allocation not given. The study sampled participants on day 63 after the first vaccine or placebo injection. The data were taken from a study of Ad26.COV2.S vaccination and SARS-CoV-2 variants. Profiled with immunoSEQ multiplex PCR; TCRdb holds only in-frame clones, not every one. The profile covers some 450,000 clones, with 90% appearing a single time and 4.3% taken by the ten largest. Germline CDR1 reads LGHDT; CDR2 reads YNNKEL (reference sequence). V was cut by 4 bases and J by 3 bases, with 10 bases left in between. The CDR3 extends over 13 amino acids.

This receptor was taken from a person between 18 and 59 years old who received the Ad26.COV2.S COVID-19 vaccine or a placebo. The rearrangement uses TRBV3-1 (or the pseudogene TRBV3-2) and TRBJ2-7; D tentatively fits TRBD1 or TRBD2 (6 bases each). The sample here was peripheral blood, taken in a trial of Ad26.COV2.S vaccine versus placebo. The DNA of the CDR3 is TGTGCCAGCAGCCCGGGGGCGGGCTACGAGCAGTACTTC. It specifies CASSPGAGYEQYF.